The rows below give T cell receptor beta chains drawn from one sample of a study of shared clonotypes between healthy human individuals. The method was immunoSEQ multiplex PCR; TCRdb's version includes in-frame clones alone and lacks a portion of them. The table shows fewer than 600,000 clones, with around 77% occurring only once. The sequenced material came from PBMCs. The receptors were gathered from a woman aged 40 to 50 in good health. Some clones in this sample may be carry-over from other donors' samples. Both conserved end residues are part of each CDR3. The order of the fields is D gene, J gene, V gene, clone size, CDR3 DNA, CDR3 protein. D genes are given only for firm matches. Rows may omit the clone size; those that give it use once, few, many or a size class.

D gene: NA
J gene: TRBJ2-7
V gene: TRBV28
clone size: NA
CDR3 DNA: TGTGCCAGCAGACTTACGAGGTTCTACGAGCAGTACTTC
CDR3 protein: CASRLTRFYEQYF

D gene: NA
J gene: TRBJ2-3
V gene: TRBV19
clone size: NA
CDR3 DNA: TGTGCCAGTAGCCGCCCGGCGGGAATAGACACAGATACGCAGTATTTT
CDR3 protein: CASSRPAGIDTDTQYF

D gene: NA
J gene: TRBJ2-7
V gene: TRBV28
clone size: NA
CDR3 DNA: TGTGCCAGCAGTTCATCCTGGACTGTAGCCTACGAGCAGTACTTC
CDR3 protein: CASSSSWTVAYEQYF

D gene: TRBD1
J gene: TRBJ1-1
V gene: TRBV2
clone size: NA
CDR3 DNA: TGTGCCAGCAGCAATCCGACAGGGGAGAACACTGAAGCTTTCTTT
CDR3 protein: CASSNPTGENTEAFF

D gene: TRBD2
J gene: TRBJ2-1
V gene: TRBV4-3
clone size: NA
CDR3 DNA: TGCGCCAGCAGCCAAGCCCTCCGGCGGGGGGAGCAGTTCTTC
CDR3 protein: CASSQALRRGEQFF

D gene: TRBD2
J gene: TRBJ2-5
V gene: TRBV5-4
clone size: NA
CDR3 DNA: TGTGCCAGCAGCTTGGCCGGGGGGGTAGAGACCCAGTACTTC
CDR3 protein: CASSLAGGVETQYF

D gene: NA
J gene: TRBJ1-1
V gene: TRBV18
clone size: NA
CDR3 DNA: TGTGCCAGCTCCCTCAGGGATTCTGAAGCTTTCTTT
CDR3 protein: CASSLRDSEAFF

D gene: NA
J gene: TRBJ1-4
V gene: TRBV28
clone size: NA
CDR3 DNA: TGTGCCACCGGGGGACACGGGAATGAAAAACTGTTTTTT
CDR3 protein: CATGGHGNEKLFF

D gene: TRBD1
J gene: TRBJ2-7
V gene: TRBV19
clone size: NA
CDR3 DNA: TGTGCCAGTAGTATCGGGACAGGGGTGTGGGAGCAGTACTTC
CDR3 protein: CASSIGTGVWEQYF

D gene: TRBD1
J gene: TRBJ2-7
V gene: TRBV5-4
clone size: once
CDR3 DNA: TGTGCCAGCAGTCGAATTGTTCGTCCGGGACAGCCTTACGAGCAGTACTTC
CDR3 protein: CASSRIVRPGQPYEQYF

D gene: TRBD2
J gene: TRBJ2-1
V gene: TRBV6-1
clone size: NA
CDR3 DNA: TGTGCCAGCAGTGAGCATGGGACTAGCAATGAGCAGTTCTTC
CDR3 protein: CASSEHGTSNEQFF

D gene: NA
J gene: TRBJ1-5
V gene: TRBV19
clone size: NA
CDR3 DNA: TGTGCCAGTAGTATAGATCGCGGGGGGAACAATCAGCCCCAGCATTTT
CDR3 protein: CASSIDRGGNNQPQHF

D gene: TRBD2
J gene: TRBJ2-3
V gene: TRBV6-5
clone size: NA
CDR3 DNA: TGTGCCAGCAGTTCCCGAATGGGACTAGCGGGAGATACGCAGTATTTT
CDR3 protein: CASSSRMGLAGDTQYF

D gene: NA
J gene: TRBJ2-1
V gene: TRBV7-3
clone size: NA
CDR3 DNA: TGTGCCAGCAGCTCCACGGGTGTTGTCGCAGATCATGAGCAGTTCTTC
CDR3 protein: CASSSTGVVADHEQFF

D gene: TRBD2
J gene: TRBJ2-1
V gene: TRBV19
clone size: NA
CDR3 DNA: TGTGCCAGTAGTATGGGACTAGCGGTGAATGAGCAGTTCTTC
CDR3 protein: CASSMGLAVNEQFF

D gene: NA
J gene: TRBJ2-7
V gene: TRBV6-5
clone size: few
CDR3 DNA: TGTGCCAGCAGCCCCCACTCGGACGGCGAGCAGTACTTC
CDR3 protein: CASSPHSDGEQYF

D gene: NA
J gene: TRBJ1-5
V gene: TRBV7-3
clone size: NA
CDR3 DNA: TGTGCCAGCAGCTTAGGCAATAGCAATCAGCCCCAGCATTTT
CDR3 protein: CASSLGNSNQPQHF

D gene: NA
J gene: TRBJ2-7
V gene: TRBV11-2
clone size: NA
CDR3 DNA: TGTGCCAGCAGCCACGAAAAGGGGCAGTACTTC
CDR3 protein: CASSHEKGQYF

D gene: NA
J gene: TRBJ2-3
V gene: TRBV25-1
clone size: NA
CDR3 DNA: TGTGCCAGCAGTTCAGTAGATACGCAGTATTTT
CDR3 protein: CASSSVDTQYF

D gene: TRBD1
J gene: TRBJ1-1
V gene: TRBV5-4
clone size: once
CDR3 DNA: TGTGCCAGCAGCTTACAGGGGGTCACTGAAGCTTTCTTT
CDR3 protein: CASSLQGVTEAFF

D gene: NA
J gene: TRBJ2-6
V gene: TRBV29-1
clone size: NA
CDR3 DNA: TGCAGCGTTGTGGGGGCTGGGGCCAACGTCCTGACTTTC
CDR3 protein: CSVVGAGANVLTF

D gene: NA
J gene: TRBJ2-1
V gene: TRBV7-8
clone size: once
CDR3 DNA: TGTGCCAGCAGCTTAGGGCCCCCGAATGAGCAGTTCTTC
CDR3 protein: CASSLGPPNEQFF

D gene: NA
J gene: TRBJ2-3
V gene: TRBV7-8
clone size: many
CDR3 DNA: TGTGCCAGCAGCTCACTAGGCTCCCCGGAGGATACGCAGTATTTT
CDR3 protein: CASSSLGSPEDTQYF

D gene: TRBD2
J gene: TRBJ2-7
V gene: TRBV30
clone size: NA
CDR3 DNA: TGTGCCTGGAGCAACTTTTACCCTAGCGGGAGCTCCTACGAGCAGTACTTC
CDR3 protein: CAWSNFYPSGSSYEQYF

D gene: NA
J gene: TRBJ2-5
V gene: TRBV5-1
clone size: NA
CDR3 DNA: TGCGCCAGCAGCTTCGGGGTTCAAGAGACCCAGTACTTC
CDR3 protein: CASSFGVQETQYF

D gene: NA
J gene: TRBJ1-2
V gene: TRBV28
clone size: NA
CDR3 DNA: TGTGCCAGCAGTTTATATGACAGAAACTTCGCCTTC
CDR3 protein: CASSLYDRNFAF

D gene: NA
J gene: TRBJ1-1
V gene: TRBV11-2
clone size: NA
CDR3 DNA: TGTGCCAGCAGCTTAACCAGGGAAAGGCCTGAAGCTTTCTTT
CDR3 protein: CASSLTRERPEAFF

D gene: NA
J gene: TRBJ2-7
V gene: TRBV11-3
clone size: NA
CDR3 DNA: TGTGCCAGCAGCTCACAGGGGCAGTACTTC
CDR3 protein: CASSSQGQYF

D gene: NA
J gene: TRBJ2-5
V gene: TRBV11-3
clone size: NA
CDR3 DNA: TGTGCCAGCAGCTTAGATGGCGCAGGGGCTACTAAAGAGACCCAGTACTTC
CDR3 protein: CASSLDGAGATKETQYF

D gene: NA
J gene: TRBJ1-5
V gene: TRBV6-5
clone size: NA
CDR3 DNA: TGTGCCAGCAGTTACTCCGCAGGGACAAATCAGCCCCAGCATTTT
CDR3 protein: CASSYSAGTNQPQHF

D gene: NA
J gene: TRBJ1-1
V gene: TRBV10-3
clone size: NA
CDR3 DNA: TGTGCCATCAACCCACAGGGTGGGTCTGAAGCTTTCTTT
CDR3 protein: CAINPQGGSEAFF

D gene: NA
J gene: TRBJ2-1
V gene: TRBV4-1
clone size: NA
CDR3 DNA: TGCGCCAGCAGCCATGTCCCGGATACTTACAATGAGCAGTTCTTC
CDR3 protein: CASSHVPDTYNEQFF

D gene: TRBD1
J gene: TRBJ2-7
V gene: TRBV10-3
clone size: NA
CDR3 DNA: TGTGCCATCAGTCAGGGGGCGGCCTACGAGCAGTACTTC
CDR3 protein: CAISQGAAYEQYF

D gene: TRBD1
J gene: TRBJ2-7
V gene: TRBV5-1
clone size: NA
CDR3 DNA: TGCGCCAGCAGCGCACACCCGGGACAGGGGTACGAGCAGTACTTC
CDR3 protein: CASSAHPGQGYEQYF

D gene: NA
J gene: TRBJ1-2
V gene: TRBV7-2
clone size: few
CDR3 DNA: TGTGCCAGCAGCCCCGATAAGAGCTATGGCTACACCTTC
CDR3 protein: CASSPDKSYGYTF

D gene: NA
J gene: TRBJ2-2
V gene: TRBV6-6
clone size: once
CDR3 DNA: TGTGCCAGCAGTCGACAGGAACCGAACACCGGGGAGCTGTTTTTT
CDR3 protein: CASSRQEPNTGELFF

D gene: TRBD2
J gene: TRBJ2-1
V gene: TRBV13
clone size: NA
CDR3 DNA: TGTGCCAGCAGTTGGCTACTAGCGGAATACAATGAGCAGTTCTTC
CDR3 protein: CASSWLLAEYNEQFF

D gene: TRBD1
J gene: TRBJ2-7
V gene: TRBV28
clone size: NA
CDR3 DNA: TGTGCCAGCAGTCCTCCAGGGACAGGGGCCTACGAGCAGTACTTC
CDR3 protein: CASSPPGTGAYEQYF

D gene: NA
J gene: TRBJ2-3
V gene: TRBV5-4
clone size: few
CDR3 DNA: TGTGCCAGCAGCCCCCCGCCCTGGGATACGCAGTATTTT
CDR3 protein: CASSPPPWDTQYF

D gene: NA
J gene: TRBJ1-3
V gene: TRBV4-2
clone size: NA
CDR3 DNA: TGTGCCAGCAGCCAAGACGGCTCCTCTGGAAACACCATATATTTT
CDR3 protein: CASSQDGSSGNTIYF

D gene: TRBD2
J gene: TRBJ2-7
V gene: TRBV7-2
clone size: NA
CDR3 DNA: TGTGCCAGCGGGACTAGCGGGAGTGGGTACGAGCAGTACTTC
CDR3 protein: CASGTSGSGYEQYF

D gene: TRBD1
J gene: TRBJ1-2
V gene: TRBV5-1
clone size: few
CDR3 DNA: TGCGCCAGCAGCTCAGGGGGCGCGGGGTATGGCTACACCTTC
CDR3 protein: CASSSGGAGYGYTF

D gene: TRBD2
J gene: TRBJ2-4
V gene: TRBV5-1
clone size: NA
CDR3 DNA: TGCGCCAGCAGCAAGGGACTAGGGGACGACATTCAGTACTTC
CDR3 protein: CASSKGLGDDIQYF